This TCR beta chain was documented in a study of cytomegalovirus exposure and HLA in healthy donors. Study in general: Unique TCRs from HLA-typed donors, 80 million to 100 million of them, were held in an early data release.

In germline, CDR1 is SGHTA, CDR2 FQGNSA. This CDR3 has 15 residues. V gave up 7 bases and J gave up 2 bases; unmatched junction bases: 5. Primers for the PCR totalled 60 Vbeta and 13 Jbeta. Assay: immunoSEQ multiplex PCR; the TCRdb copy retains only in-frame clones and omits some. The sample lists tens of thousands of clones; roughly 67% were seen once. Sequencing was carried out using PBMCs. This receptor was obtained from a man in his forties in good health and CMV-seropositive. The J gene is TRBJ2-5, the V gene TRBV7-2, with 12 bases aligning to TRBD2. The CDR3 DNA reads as TGTGCCAGCACCCCTAGCGGGGGGGCTCAAGAGACCCAGTACTTC. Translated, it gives CASTPSGGAQETQYF.